One sample yielded the 19 T cell receptor beta chains listed below, sequenced in a study of CD8+ T cells in alopecia areata. RNA extraction was followed by reverse transcription into cDNA, which acted as the sequencing template. Clones were read by immunoSEQ multiplex PCR, and TCRdb kept only the in-frame ones, dropping some. Of over 150,000 clones in the sample, 50% to 70% were seen once. Sample: CD4+ T cells sorted from blood, taken at week 0. Receptor source: a human donor with alopecia areata.

This chain links TRBV29-1 with TRBJ2-2, with a weak D call TRBD1 (6 bases). V lost 5 bases and J lost 2, with 15 bases in between. The CDR3 covers 15 residues. CDR1 and CDR2 from the germline V gene are SQVTM and ANQGSEA. As DNA, the CDR3 is TGCAGCGTTTTCGTTTGGACAGATAACACCGGGGAGCTGTTTTTT. As protein: CSVFVWTDNTGELFF.

This chain connects TRBV30 to TRBJ1-1; 9 bases are shared with TRBD1. CDR1 GTSNPN and CDR2 SVGIG come from the germline V gene (reference sequence). The V gene end was trimmed by 4 bases and the J gene end by 5 bases; junction bases not matched to a gene: 5. CDR3 length: 13 residues. DNA of the CDR3: TGTGCCTGGACGACAGGGGGTCGGACTGAAGCTTTCTTT. Amino acid sequence: CAWTTGGRTEAFF. The full variable domain, rest sourced from reference TRBV30 and TRBJ1-1, is SQTIHQWPATLVQPVGSPLSLECTVEGTSNPNLYWYRQAAGRGLQLLFYSVGIGQISSEVPQNLSASRPQDRQFILSSKKLLLSDSGFYLCAWTTGGRTEAFFGQGTRLTVV.

The genes are TRBV5-6 and TRBJ2-4; weak D call: TRBD2 (5 bases). V lost 0 bases and J lost 7, with 11 bases in between. Germline V CDR1 and CDR2: SGHDT, YYEEEE. The CDR3 length is 14 residues. In DNA, the CDR3 is TGTGCCAGCAGCTTGGGCCTAAGGGAGAACATTCAGTACTTC. Protein: CASSLGLRENIQYF.

This clone was seen once. This sequence joins TRBV15 and TRBJ2-3, with a weak D call TRBD2 (6 bases). V was clipped by 5 bases and J by 6 bases, with 12 bases between them. Germline V lookup: CDR1 LNHNV, CDR2 YYDKDF (reference sequence). The CDR3 has 13 amino acids. The CDR3 loop reads CATSRAGRDTQYF. CDR3 nucleotide sequence: TGTGCCACCAGCCGCGCGGGGCGGGATACGCAGTATTTT. The variable domain in full, completed from reference TRBV15 and TRBJ2-3, reads DAMVIQNPRYQVTQFGKPVTLSCSQTLNHNVMYWYQQKSSQAPKLLFHYYDKDFNNEADTPDNFQSRRPNTSFCFLDIRSPGLGDTAMYLCATSRAGRDTQYFGPGTRLTVL.

The chain employs TRBV5-1 and TRBJ2-5, with 9 nucleotides matching TRBD1. There are 15 residues in the CDR3. Germline trimming cut 0 bases from V and 5 bases from J; bases unmatched to any gene: 5. Germline V gene data show CDR1 as SGHRS and CDR2 as YFSETQ. CDR3 bases: TGCGCCAGCAGCTTGGACGGACAGGGGATGGAGACCCAGTACTTC. Translated, it gives CASSLDGQGMETQYF.

This clone was counted between two and nine times. This chain joins TRBV6-5 and TRBJ1-1; D may be TRBD1 (5 bases). The CDR3 has 13 amino acids. Germline CDR1 is MNHEY and CDR2 is SVGAGI. V was clipped by 2 bases and J by 4 bases, with 8 bases between them. The CDR3 nucleotides read TGTGCCAGCAGTTACGGGGGGTTCACTGAAGCTTTCTTT. It encodes CASSYGGFTEAFF.

The gene calls are TRBV4-3 and TRBJ2-7, with D maybe TRBD2 (6 bases). This CDR3 comprises 16 residues. Between the trimmed V and J ends, which lost 2 bases and 0 bases, there was a span of 14 bases. Germline V gene data show CDR1 as LGHNA and CDR2 as YSLEER. Here the CDR3 DNA reads TGCGCCAGCAGCCAACAACCGGGACTGAACTCCTACGAGCAGTACTTC. This sequence encodes CASSQQPGLNSYEQYF.

V gene TRBV5-4 combines with J gene TRBJ1-2; tentatively, D is TRBD1 (5 bases). V dropped 2 bases and J dropped 2 bases, with 22 bases sitting between them. The germline gives CDR1 SGHNT, CDR2 YYREEE (reference sequence). The CDR3 spans 18 residues. Here the CDR3 DNA reads TGTGCCAGCAGCTTCTTCCCGAAAACATCCAGGGTAAACTATGGCTACACCTTC. It yields the protein CASSFFPKTSRVNYGYTF. Full variable domain (missing parts from reference TRBV5-4 and TRBJ1-2): ETGVTQSPTHLIKTRGQQVTLRCSSQSGHNTVSWYQQALGQGPQFIFQYYREEENGRGNFPPRFSGLQFPNYSSELNVNALELDDSALYLCASSFFPKTSRVNYGYTFGSGTRLTVV.

The genes are TRBV7-2 and TRBJ1-6, with TRBD1 matching over 9 bases. CDR3 size: 15 residues. Losses at the gene ends were 7 bases for V and 9 bases for J; bases not matched to a gene: 10. Germline V gene sequence: CDR1 SGHTA, CDR2 FQGNSA. CDR3 sequence reads: CASNFPGQGSSPLHF. DNA of the CDR3: TGTGCCAGCAACTTTCCGGGACAGGGCTCTTCACCCCTCCACTTT.

The gene calls are TRBV7-3 and TRBJ2-1; 8 nucleotides agree with TRBD2. CDR1 is SGHTA and CDR2 is FQGTGA in the germline V gene. V trimming: 5 bases; J trimming: 10 bases; junction bases outside the gene matches: 16. The CDR3 sequence is 16 residues long. The CDR3 DNA reads as TGTGCCAGCAGCGCCCTCGAGGTAGCGGGGCAAAAAGAGCAGTTCTTC. Translating it yields CASSALEVAGQKEQFF.

The chain couples TRBV10-3 to TRBJ1-5; the D gene is possibly TRBD1 (5 bases). The CDR3 sequence is 15 residues long. CDR1 is ENHRY, CDR2 SYGVKD, per germline. V gave up 4 bases and J gave up 0 bases, with 10 bases separating them. CDR3 loop: CAISAGGDSNQPQHF. The CDR3 DNA follows: TGTGCCATCAGTGCTGGGGGAGATAGCAATCAGCCCCAGCATTTT.

This chain connects TRBV11-3 to TRBJ1-1; D is unclear. CDR1 is SGHNT and CDR2 is YENEEA in the germline V gene. The CDR3 runs 13 residues. Between the trimmed V and J ends, which lost 6 bases and 10 bases, there was a span of 18 bases. The CDR3 loop is CASRLKGAQGAFF. The CDR3, as DNA: TGTGCCAGCAGACTCAAGGGCGCGCAAGGAGCTTTCTTT.

The rearrangement links TRBV29-1 to TRBJ2-7, with D uncertain. The V end was cut by 4 bases, the J end by 3 bases, with 16 bases between. This CDR3 has 14 residues. CDR1 SQVTM and CDR2 ANQGSEA come from the germline V gene. The CDR3 nucleotides are TGCAGCGTTGTTTTACAAGGTAACTTCTACGAGCAGTACTTC. It specifies CSVVLQGNFYEQYF.

Worth noting for this clone: The sample carries other DNA sequences with the same CDR3. The J gene is TRBJ2-7, the V gene TRBV29-1, with D unclear. V lost 0 bases and J 6 bases, leaving 9 bases between the germline ends. The CDR3 consists of 12 residues. Germline assignment: CDR1 SQVTM and CDR2 ANQGSEA. The CDR3 DNA is TGCAGCGTTGAAGATCGGGTCCGCGAGCAGTACTTC. Protein product: CSVEDRVREQYF.

In this sample, this clone turned up a few times. The chain combines TRBV29-1 with TRBJ2-7; D remains ambiguous. Trimming took 3 bases from V and 7 from J, leaving 16 bases between them. CDR3 length: 13 residues. Germline V gives CDR1 SQVTM, CDR2 ANQGSEA. The CDR3 region has the DNA TGCAGCGTTGATATTTGGGGATCTGAAGAGCAGTACTTC. This codes for CSVDIWGSEEQYF.

The chain carries TRBV5-1 and TRBJ2-7; no definite D call. Germline V gene lookup returns CDR1 SGHRS and CDR2 YFSETQ. The CDR3 is made up of 13 amino acids. The V end was cut by 0 bases, the J end by 7 bases, with 11 bases between. CDR3 nucleotides: TGCGCCAGCAGCTTGGGTACACCTCGGGAGCAGTACTTC. The encoded protein is CASSLGTPREQYF.

CDR3 residues: CASSPRQGNIQYF. In DNA form, the CDR3 reads TGTGCCAGCAGTCCGAGGCAGGGAAACATTCAGTACTTC. The genes are TRBV7-2 and TRBJ2-4; TRBD1 might be the D (5 bases). Trimming stripped 6 bases from V and 6 bases from J, with 12 bases between. The CDR3 spans 13 residues. Germline V gene lookup returns CDR1 SGHTA and CDR2 FQGNSA.

The chain carries TRBV6-1 and TRBJ1-2; the D is unclear. V dropped 5 bases and J dropped 5 bases, with 15 bases sitting between them. This CDR3 contains 14 residues. Per the germline V gene, CDR1 is MNHNS and CDR2 is SASEGT. CDR3 sequence: CASSLRAAEYGYTF. The CDR3 DNA sequence: TGTGCCAGCAGTTTAAGGGCCGCGGAATATGGCTACACCTTC.

Only one count was recorded for this clone. The chain is built from TRBV19 and TRBJ2-7; 8 nucleotides align to TRBD1. In germline, CDR1 is LNHDA, CDR2 SQIVND (reference sequence). V shed 7 bases, J shed 6 bases, and the junction held 14 bases outside the gene matches. CDR3 length: 15 residues. For the CDR3, the DNA is TGTGCCAGTACCGCCGGACAGGGATGGGGCTCCGAGCAGTACTTC. Its translation: CASTAGQGWGSEQYF.